This TCR beta chain was captured by sequencing in a study of CD8 T cells in ankylosing spondylitis. Overall study findings and caveats: Among TCR beta sequences, a motif of several highly homologous variants appeared characteristic of ankylosing spondylitis blood. Clones that were linked to disease were CD8+ and were relatively rare in peripheral blood. Earlier work had already found some motif variants in reactive arthritis synovial fluid and blood. It was reported that disease-linked clones were significantly enriched in matched ankylosing spondylitis synovial fluid.

In making TCR beta libraries, quantitative 5'-RACE with molecular barcodes was used. Each CDR3 protein is one row after TCRdb ran MiXCR on the 5' RACE reads. The data contain 800,000 to 900,000 distinct CDR3 sequences, 12% of them singletons. Germline CDR1 and CDR2: MNHNS and SASEGT. V shed 6 bases and J shed 2 bases, with 14 bases lying between them. This CDR3 comprises 14 residues. In this sample, this clonotype turned up a few times. Its target is not known. The V and J genes are TRBV6-1 and TRBJ2-7; D possibly matches TRBD1 or TRBD2 (6 bases each). This clonotype was obtained from a male donor with ankylosing spondylitis. The sequenced material came from blood, either unsorted or a sorted T cell fraction (not recorded which). Here the CDR3 DNA reads TGTGCCAGCAGCCGGGGGCCTCAGCCCTACGAGCAGTACTTC. It encodes CASSRGPQPYEQYF.